This T cell receptor beta chain was identified during a study of OX40 agonist ivuxolimab in advanced cancers. Study details: Among those treated, three patients had partial responses, one with hepatocellular carcinoma and two with cutaneous melanoma. The study's findings and limits: The study found that CD8+ T cells averaged more expanded clones than CD4+. The study found among the lowest clonal expansion in partial responders at 0.1-3.0 mg/kg.

Germline V gene lookup returns CDR1 SGHRS and CDR2 YFSETQ. V dropped 4 bases and J dropped 1 base, with 3 bases sitting between them. This CDR3 comprises 12 residues. Sequencing used immunoSEQ multiplex PCR; TCRdb keeps in-frame clones, though not all of them. The data show 9,500 to 14,000 clones, roughly 84% seen once. About this clone itself: Antigen unknown.

Excluded were patients having autoimmune disease history or systemic immunosuppression. The rearrangement links TRBV5-1 to TRBJ2-1, with unresolved D. This sample comprised CD4+ or CD8+ T cells sorted from blood, obtained in a trial of the OX40 agonist ivuxolimab. The TCR comes from an adult with an advanced solid tumor such as melanoma, head and neck, liver or kidney cancer. The CDR3 sequence is CASSLSYNEQFF. In DNA, the CDR3 is TGCGCCAGCAGCCTTTCCTACAATGAGCAGTTCTTC.